This T cell receptor (beta chain) was profiled in a study of tissue T cells after allogeneic stem cell transplantation (dated by TCRdb to the early 2020s). With respect to the entire study: TCR beta repertoires were profiled across many tissues obtained from research autopsies of patients with and without GVHD, as well as in mouse models of GVHD. The human arm was conducted as a prospective observational study, and neither blinding nor randomization was performed. General conclusions and limits of the study: The patient cohort was small and clinically heterogeneous, and sampling depth was acknowledged as a limitation. The study did not establish which tissue TCRs were alloreactive or antigen-specific, and some clones may have been host cells that persisted. Within patients, how anatomically similar tissues were was a major factor shaping TCR repertoire composition, regardless of disease or transplant status. Few T cell clones were found to be shared across patients, but shared repertoire signatures across patients were revealed in a tissue-specific fashion by motif-based clustering. Blood and spleen T cells captured only a limited portion of the TCR repertoire detected in tissues, in both patients and mice.

Interpreted using the paper, the time point label stands for: mouse harvest day 14 after allogeneic transplant. Mouse grafts combined 10^7 T-cell-depleted bone marrow cells with 10^6 splenic CD5+ T cells, given via tail vein injection. Mouse GVHD was modeled in a major MHC-mismatch B6 (H2b) into BALB/c (H2d) model, with tissues profiled at day 7 or 14. Mouse tissues and retro-orbital blood were harvested on day 7 or 14 post-transplant using separate sterile tools per animal; livers were flushed beforehand. Before genomic DNA isolation with the DNeasy Blood & Tissue Kit, mouse tissues were minced using razor blades in buffered saline. Receptors were amplified or captured by the immunoSEQ multiplex PCR assay. TCRbeta CDR3 sequencing was done by Adaptive Biotechnologies at survey depth, reporting CDR3 sequences, V/J genes, productive frequency and template counts. TCR beta CDR3 regions were amplified from genomic DNA rather than RNA. Processing in the source paper ran as follows. Jensen-Shannon divergence was used to quantify pairwise repertoire overlap between tissues, with a value of 1 meaning complete divergence and a value of 0 meaning identical repertoires. Based on pairwise JSD values, tissues were grouped by single-linkage agglomerative hierarchical clustering, and the results were shown as dendrograms. GLIPH2 was run on all patient samples with simulation_depth 1000, kmer_min_depth 3, cdr3_length_cutoff 8, keeping groups with more than two unique CDR3s. A standardized tissue-overlap score was generated by extrapolating Jaccard GLIPH-group overlap across patients to a standard repertoire size of 1000 clones. To look at how diversity was associated with clinical or experimental variables, linear mixed-effect models were used, with tissue treated as a fixed effect and individual treated as a random effect. TCRdb took over this immuneACCESS table, retaining in-frame rearrangements with V and J assigned. Such tables are incomplete; in checked studies, under half of the missing clones stem from an unresolved V gene, and the remainder is unexplained. The V and J calls and clone size come from that table; D and trimming were worked out from the DNA. A total of approximately 8,400 clones appear in this sample, 35% to 40% of them only once. The leading ten clones occupy over 5.5% of the sample.

CDR1 is given as NNHDY and CDR2 as SYVADS, both from the germline V gene. The CDR3 runs 15 amino acids, cysteine and phenylalanine included. Of the CDR3's DNA, 42 bases were read; they are in frame from base 1. Trimming takes 1 base off V and 4 bases off J; junction bases not matched to a gene: 1. This clone is regarded as medium-sized (0.01 to 0.1%). Its antigen remains unidentified. Since the receptor is from a mouse, mouse gene names and germline sequences apply. The DNA ends 1 residue before the CDR3 does, and the rest of the CDR3 is filled in from the germline J gene. Recombination linked TRBV13-3 to TRBJ1-4; 10 bases in the middle match TRBD1. The TCR comes from a female BALB/c mouse given C57BL/6 T cells with graft-versus-host disease after an allogeneic hematopoietic cell transplant. The source material was skin. The CDR3 here reads CASSDRTGGNERLFF. Partial CDR3 DNA: TGTGCCAGCAGTGATCGGACAGGGGGCAACGAAAGATTATTT.